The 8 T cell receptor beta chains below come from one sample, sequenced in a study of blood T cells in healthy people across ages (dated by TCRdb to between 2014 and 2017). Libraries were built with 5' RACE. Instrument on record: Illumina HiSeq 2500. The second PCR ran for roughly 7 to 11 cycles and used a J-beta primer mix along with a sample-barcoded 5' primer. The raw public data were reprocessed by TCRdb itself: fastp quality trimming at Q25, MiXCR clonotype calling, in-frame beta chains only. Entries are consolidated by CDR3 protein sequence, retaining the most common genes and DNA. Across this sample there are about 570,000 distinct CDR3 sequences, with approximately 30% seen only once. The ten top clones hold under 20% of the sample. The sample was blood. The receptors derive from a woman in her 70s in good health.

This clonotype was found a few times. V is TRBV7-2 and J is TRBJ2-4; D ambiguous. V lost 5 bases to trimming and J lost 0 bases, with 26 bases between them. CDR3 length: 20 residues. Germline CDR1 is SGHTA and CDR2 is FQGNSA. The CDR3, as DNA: TGTGCCAGCAGCCCCAGAGCGTCTAGTCCTCCAATGAGAGCCAAAAACATTCAGTACTTC. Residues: CASSPRASSPPMRAKNIQYF. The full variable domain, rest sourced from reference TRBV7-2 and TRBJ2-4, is GAGVSQSPSNKVTEKGKDVELRCDPISGHTALYWYRQSLGQGLEFLIYFQGNSAPDKSGLPSDRFSAERTGGSVSTLTIQRTQQEDSAVYLCASSPRASSPPMRAKNIQYFGAGTRLSVL.

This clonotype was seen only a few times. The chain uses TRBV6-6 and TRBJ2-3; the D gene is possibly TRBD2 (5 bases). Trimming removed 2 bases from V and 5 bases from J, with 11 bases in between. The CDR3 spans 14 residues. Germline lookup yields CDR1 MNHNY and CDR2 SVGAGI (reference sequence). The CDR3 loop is CASSYEGYGDTQYF. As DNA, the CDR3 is TGTGCCAGCAGTTACGAGGGTTATGGAGATACGCAGTATTTT.

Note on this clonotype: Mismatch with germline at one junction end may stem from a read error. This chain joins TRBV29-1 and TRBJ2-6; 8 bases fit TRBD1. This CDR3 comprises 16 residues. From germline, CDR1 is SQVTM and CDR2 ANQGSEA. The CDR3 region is CNVETRGPSGANVLTF. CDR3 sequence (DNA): TGCAACGTTGAAACCAGGGGGCCTTCTGGGGCCAACGTCCTGACTTTC.

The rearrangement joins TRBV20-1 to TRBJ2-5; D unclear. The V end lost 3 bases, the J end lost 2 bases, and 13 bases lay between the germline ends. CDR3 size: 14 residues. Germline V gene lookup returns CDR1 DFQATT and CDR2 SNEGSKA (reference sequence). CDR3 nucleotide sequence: TGCAGTGCTAGGGCTTCCGACGGACAAGAGACCCAGTACTTC. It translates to CSARASDGQETQYF.

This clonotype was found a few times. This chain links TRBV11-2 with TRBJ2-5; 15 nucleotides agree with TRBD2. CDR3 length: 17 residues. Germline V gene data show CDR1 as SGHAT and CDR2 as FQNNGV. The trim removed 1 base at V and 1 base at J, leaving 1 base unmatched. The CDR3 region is CASSLGTSGGAQETQYF. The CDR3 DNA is TGTGCCAGCAGCTTAGGGACTAGCGGGGGGGCCCAAGAGACCCAGTACTTC.

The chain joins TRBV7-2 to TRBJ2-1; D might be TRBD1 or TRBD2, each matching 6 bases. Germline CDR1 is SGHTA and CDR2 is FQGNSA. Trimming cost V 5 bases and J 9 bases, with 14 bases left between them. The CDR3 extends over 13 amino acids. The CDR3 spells CASSRQQGGEQFF. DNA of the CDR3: TGTGCCAGCAGCAGACAACAGGGAGGTGAGCAGTTCTTC.

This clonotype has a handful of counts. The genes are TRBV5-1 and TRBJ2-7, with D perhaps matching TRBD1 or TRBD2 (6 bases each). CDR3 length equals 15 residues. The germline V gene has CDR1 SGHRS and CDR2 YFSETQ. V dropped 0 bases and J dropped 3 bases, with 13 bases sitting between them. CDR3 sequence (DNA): TGCGCCAGCAGCTTGGCCGGGGGCTTGGGCTACGAGCAGTACTTC. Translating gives CASSLAGGLGYEQYF.

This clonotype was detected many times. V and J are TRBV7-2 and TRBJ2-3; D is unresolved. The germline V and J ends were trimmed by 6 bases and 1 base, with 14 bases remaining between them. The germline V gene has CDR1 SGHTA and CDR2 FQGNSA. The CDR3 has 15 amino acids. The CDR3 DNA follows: TGTGCCAGCAGTTTGGTAGGTGGCGGCACAGATACGCAGTATTTT. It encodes CASSLVGGGTDTQYF.